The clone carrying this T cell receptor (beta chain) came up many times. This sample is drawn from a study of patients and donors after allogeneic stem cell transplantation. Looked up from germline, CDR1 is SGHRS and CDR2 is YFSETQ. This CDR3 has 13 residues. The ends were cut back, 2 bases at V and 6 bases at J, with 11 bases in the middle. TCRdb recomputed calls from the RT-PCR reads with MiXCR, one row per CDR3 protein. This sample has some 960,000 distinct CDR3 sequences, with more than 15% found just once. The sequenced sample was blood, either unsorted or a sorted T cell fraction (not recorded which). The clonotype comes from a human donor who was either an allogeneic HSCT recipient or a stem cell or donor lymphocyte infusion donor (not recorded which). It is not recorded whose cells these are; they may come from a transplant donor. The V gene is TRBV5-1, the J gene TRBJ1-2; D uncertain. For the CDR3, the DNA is TGCGCCAGCAGCTTAGGTAGGGTCGATGGCTACACCTTC. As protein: CASSLGRVDGYTF.